This entry describes one TCR beta chain. Treatment of the sample: randomized to nivolumab then ipilimumab (arm A) or the reverse (arm B). This sample is part of a study of sequential checkpoint blockade in melanoma. Study overall: TCRβ was sequenced from DNA of 91 pretreatment tumors.

V dropped 4 bases and J dropped 0; count of bases not matched to a gene: 6. The germline V gene encodes CDR1 KGHSH and CDR2 LQKENI. This CDR3 spans 16 amino acids. Profiled with immunoSEQ multiplex PCR; TCRdb holds only in-frame clones, not every one. In the table there are about 37,000 clones, about 30% of which are singletons. The sequence derives from a human donor with melanoma. Specimen: tumor tissue (inferred from file names), collected from a patient given nivolumab and ipilimumab in sequence. The chain has TRBV18 and TRBJ2-7, with 10 bases that match TRBD1. CDR3 sequence: CASSLTGQGSSYEQYF. The CDR3 DNA sequence: TGTGCCAGCTCACTAACGGGACAGGGGAGCTCCTACGAGCAGTACTTC.